The clone carrying this TCR beta chain was found many times. Its antigen remains unknown. The data originate from a study of T cells after yellow fever vaccination. Study overall: Each low-cell-number fraction was prepared by means of SMART-Seq v4 Ultra Low Input. Study-level points and caveats: Compared with primary, the secondary response was weaker and peaked at day 5, not 15. Most clones from primary vaccination resurfaced after the booster (approximately 96% CD4, approximately 88% CD8).

Conversion of TCR transcripts into cDNA relied on 5'RACE template switching, which added a universal primer site and UMIs. TCRdb reprocessed the 5' RACE reads with MiXCR, giving one entry per CDR3 protein. Counted here are fewer than 400,000 distinct CDR3 sequences, over 5% occurring once; the ten biggest clones make up 15%. Trimming took 1 base from V and 4 from J; bases not matched to a gene: 1. Germline-derived CDR1 and CDR2 are SGHRS and YFSETQ. The CDR3 consists of 15 residues. Sequencing was performed on PBMCs, taken 5 days after the yellow fever booster vaccination. The V call is TRBV5-1, the J call TRBJ2-5; 13 bases match TRBD2. This sequence originates from a man aged 25 to 45 who received the YFV17D yellow fever vaccine. This chain's CDR3 is CASSLWTSGRETQYF. CDR3 coding DNA: TGCGCCAGCAGCTTGTGGACTAGCGGGAGAGAGACCCAGTACTTC.